This T cell receptor (beta chain) was sequenced in a study of CD8 T cells in Susac syndrome. The CDR3 is 12 residues long. Trimming stripped 6 bases from V and 3 bases from J, with 9 bases between. Per germline, CDR1 MNHEY and CDR2 SVGAGI. High-throughput TCR beta sequencing covered peripheral CD8+ and CD4+ T cells. Each multiple sclerosis control was a treatment-naive patient with relapsing-remitting disease that was either stable or active. The CD8+ and CD4+ T cells were isolated magnetically using a negative isolation approach, whereas the TEMRA cells were enriched by FACS. Random hexamers were used to reverse transcribe an amount of about 0.45 to 1 ug RNA. Across 54 Vbeta and 13 Jbeta, TCR beta CDR3 was amplified with immunoSEQ multiplex PCR. TCRdb redid the calling of the immunoSEQ multiplex PCR reads with MiXCR, one entry per CDR3 protein. The table includes approximately 150,000 distinct CDR3 sequences, roughly 94% detected once.

The TCR sequence derives from a human donor with multiple sclerosis. The chain links TRBV6-5 to TRBJ2-7; no firm D call. Source material: CD4+ T cells from PBMCs. The CDR3 loop reads CASRSSIYEQYF. For the CDR3, the DNA is TGTGCCAGCAGATCATCTATCTACGAGCAGTACTTC.